This T cell receptor (beta chain) was profiled in a study of blood T cell repertoires in COVID-19. Under the authors' procedure: Nucleated cell number was recorded as an estimate derived from reference gene primer amplification. Only in-frame clones appear in the TCRdb table, and some are missing; sequencing was by immunoSEQ multiplex PCR. The V and J calls and clone size are taken from that table; D and trimming were inferred from the DNA. Of 60,000 to 80,000 clones listed, about 82% are singletons. V shed 3 bases, J shed 5 bases, and the junction held 16 bases outside the gene matches. The CDR3 spans 18 residues.

J is TRBJ1-5 and V is TRBV23-1, with TRBD1 matching 7 bases. TRBV23-1 is assigned to the ORF class and has an uncertain function. Sequenced input: PBMCs or T cells enriched from blood (not recorded which). The source is a woman aged 40 to 50 with acute COVID-19. CDR3 protein: CASSHPSGQAMYHQPQHF. The CDR3 DNA reads as TGCGCCAGCAGTCATCCAAGTGGACAGGCGATGTATCATCAGCCCCAGCATTTT.